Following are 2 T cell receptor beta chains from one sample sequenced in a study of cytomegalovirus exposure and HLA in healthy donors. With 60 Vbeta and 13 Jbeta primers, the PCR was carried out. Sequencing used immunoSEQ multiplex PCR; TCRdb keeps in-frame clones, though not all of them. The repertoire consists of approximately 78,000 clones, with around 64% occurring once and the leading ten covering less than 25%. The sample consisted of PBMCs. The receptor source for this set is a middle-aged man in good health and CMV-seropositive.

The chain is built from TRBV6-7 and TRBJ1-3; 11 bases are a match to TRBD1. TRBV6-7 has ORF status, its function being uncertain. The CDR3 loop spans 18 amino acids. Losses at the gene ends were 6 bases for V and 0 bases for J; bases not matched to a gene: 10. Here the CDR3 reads CASSPGQGGTHSGNTIYF. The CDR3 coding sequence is TGTGCCAGCAGCCCGGGACAGGGGGGAACCCACTCTGGAAACACCATATATTTT.

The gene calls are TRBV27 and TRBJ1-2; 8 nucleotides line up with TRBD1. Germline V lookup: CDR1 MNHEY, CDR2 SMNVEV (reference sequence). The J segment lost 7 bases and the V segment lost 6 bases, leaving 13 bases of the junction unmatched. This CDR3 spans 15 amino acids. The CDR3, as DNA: TGTGCCAGCAGGACAGGGGATACGGCGGTAGGTGGCTACACCTTC. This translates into CASRTGDTAVGGYTF.